The entry below gives a single T cell receptor (beta chain) sequence along with its context. In the original processing: Using reference gene primer amplification, nucleated cell counts were estimated. Generated by immunoSEQ multiplex PCR, the TCRdb table keeps only in-frame clones and is missing some. That table furnishes V, J and clone size, whereas the DNA furnished D and trimming. Here the sample spans under 250,000 clones, 83% being singletons. These data come from a study of blood T cell repertoires in COVID-19. The overall study: Acute and convalescent COVID-19 specimens originated in the United States, Italy and Spain.

Germline V lookup: CDR1 MNHNS, CDR2 SASEGT. The CDR3 length is 16 residues. Trimming pared 0 bases from V and 1 base from J, leaving 10 bases between. The clonotype comes from a man aged 35 to 55 with active or convalescent COVID-19. Sequenced sample: peripheral blood. This sequence joins TRBV6-1 and TRBJ1-5; D ambiguous. This chain's CDR3 is CASSEARDSSNQPQHF. The CDR3 nucleotides read TGTGCCAGCAGTGAAGCGCGGGATTCGAGCAATCAGCCCCAGCATTTT.